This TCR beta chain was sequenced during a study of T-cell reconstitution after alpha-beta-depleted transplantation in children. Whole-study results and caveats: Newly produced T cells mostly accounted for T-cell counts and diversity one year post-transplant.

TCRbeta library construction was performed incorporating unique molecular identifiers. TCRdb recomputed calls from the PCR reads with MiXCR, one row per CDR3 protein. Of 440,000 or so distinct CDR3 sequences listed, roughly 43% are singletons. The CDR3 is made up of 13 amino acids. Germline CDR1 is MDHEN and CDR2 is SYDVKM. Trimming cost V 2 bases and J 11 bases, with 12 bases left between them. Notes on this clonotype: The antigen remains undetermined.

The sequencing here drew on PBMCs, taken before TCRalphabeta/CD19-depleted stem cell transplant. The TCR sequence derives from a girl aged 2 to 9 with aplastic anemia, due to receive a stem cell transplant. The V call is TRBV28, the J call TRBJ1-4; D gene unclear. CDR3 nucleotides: TGTGCCAGCAGTTTAACGGGCCGTTGGAAACTGTTTTTT. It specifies CASSLTGRWKLFF.